What follows are 12 T cell receptor beta chains derived from one specimen sequenced in a study of a mutant IDH1 vaccine in newly diagnosed glioma. The time point: week 11, during vaccination. The investigators gave 300 ug of mutant IDH1 20-mer peptide in each vaccine dose, together with topical imiquimod. Here immunoSEQ multiplex PCR was the method, and the copy in TCRdb shows in-frame clones only, minus some. The sample lists about 120,000 clones; roughly 75% were seen once. No antigen is known for these receptors. The specimen was PBMCs, collected from a glioma patient whose treatment included an IDH1 peptide vaccine. The receptors were gathered from a man aged 40-55 years with glioma.

The rearrangement links TRBV2 to TRBJ1-4; D perhaps matches TRBD1 (6 bases). Trimming shortened V by 11 bases and J by 0 bases, and 10 bases separated the two germline ends. The germline V gene encodes CDR1 SNHLY and CDR2 FYNNEI. This CDR3 region has 13 residues. For the CDR3, the DNA is TGTGCCCGCGAGGGGGCAACTAATGAAAAACTGTTTTTT. Residues: CAREGATNEKLFF.

The genes are TRBV5-1 and TRBJ2-7; tentatively, D is TRBD2 (6 bases). The V gene lost 4 bases and the J gene lost 4 bases, with 15 bases spanning the gap. This CDR3 is built from 14 residues. The germline V gene encodes CDR1 SGHRS and CDR2 YFSETQ. The CDR3 is CASSRTTTFYEQYF. In DNA, the CDR3 is TGCGCCAGCAGCCGGACTACCACTTTTTACGAGCAGTACTTC.

This clone was detected a few times. The sample holds other DNA sequences that translate to the same CDR3. This chain joins TRBV4-1 and TRBJ1-2, with D perhaps TRBD1 (5 bases). The germline V gene has CDR1 MGHRA and CDR2 YSYEKL. The CDR3 loop spans 11 amino acids. Trimming pared 4 bases from V and 8 bases from J, leaving 8 bases between. CDR3 sequence (DNA): TGCGCCAGCAGCCGGGACGGGGGCTACACCTTC. Its protein is CASSRDGGYTF.

The V call is TRBV5-4, the J call TRBJ2-7; 16 nucleotides match TRBD2. The V segment lost 4 bases and the J segment 6 bases; nucleotides outside the gene matches: 7. The CDR3 runs 16 residues. In germline, CDR1 is SGHNT, CDR2 YYREEE (reference sequence). CDR3 nucleotide sequence: TGTGCCAGCAGCACGGGACTAGCGGGAGGGTCAGGCGAGCAGTACTTC. This codes for CASSTGLAGGSGEQYF.

Ten or more counts support this clone. The chain uses TRBV6-5 and TRBJ1-6; 7 bases map to TRBD1. The germline gives CDR1 MNHEY, CDR2 SVGAGI. The CDR3 spans 16 residues. The V segment lost 2 bases and the J segment 7 bases; nucleotides outside the gene matches: 8. As DNA, the CDR3 is TGTGCCAGCAGTTACACCGCCGGGACAGAGAATTCACCCCTCCACTTT. Amino acids: CASSYTAGTENSPLHF.

The gene calls are TRBV4-1 and TRBJ1-1; D is possibly TRBD1 (5 bases). The germline CDR1 and CDR2 sequences are MGHRA and YSYEKL. The CDR3 runs 16 residues. The V end was cut by 4 bases, the J end by 0 bases, with 15 bases between. CDR3 region: CASSPWGVGMNTEAFF. CDR3 DNA sequence: TGCGCCAGCAGCCCGTGGGGGGTTGGAATGAACACTGAAGCTTTCTTT.

The chain carries TRBV6-5 and TRBJ1-2; 11 nucleotides align to TRBD1. From germline, CDR1 is MNHEY and CDR2 SVGAGI. V shed 4 bases, J shed 4 bases, and the junction held 8 bases outside the gene matches. The CDR3 covers 16 residues. The CDR3, as DNA: TGTGCCAGCAGTTCCGGGACAGGGGGTTTAGGCTATGGCTACACCTTC. Protein sequence: CASSSGTGGLGYGYTF.

The chain combines TRBV12-5 with TRBJ2-1; no clear D. The CDR3 contains 14 residues. CDR1 and CDR2 from the germline V gene are LGHNT and FRNRAP. V lost 2 bases, J lost 15 bases, and 20 bases lay in between. CDR3: CASGLLAESGRRFF. The CDR3, as DNA: TGTGCTAGTGGTTTGTTGGCAGAATCCGGACGTCGGTTCTTC. Full variable domain (missing parts from reference TRBV12-5 and TRBJ2-1): DARVTQTPRHKVTEMGQEVTMRCQPILGHNTVFWYRQTMMQGLELLAYFRNRAPLDDSGMPKDRFSAEMPDATLATLKIQPSEPRDSAVYFCASGLLAESGRRFFGPGTRLTVL.

J is TRBJ2-5 and V is TRBV19; D remains unclear. CDR1 is LNHDA, CDR2 SQIVND, per germline (reference sequence). There are 17 residues in the CDR3. The V gene lost 5 bases and the J gene lost 3 bases, with 22 bases spanning the gap. The CDR3 sequence is CASSPVRAGSYKETQYF. DNA for the CDR3: TGTGCCAGTAGTCCCGTTCGGGCAGGCTCCTACAAAGAGACCCAGTACTTC.

The chain links TRBV5-1 to TRBJ2-2; 10 bases align to TRBD1. Germline CDR1 and CDR2: SGHRS and YFSETQ. V dropped 6 bases and J dropped 5; count of bases not matched to a gene: 7. There are 15 residues in the CDR3. CDR3 amino acids: CASTRDRGPTGELFF. For the CDR3, the DNA is TGCGCCAGCACCCGGGACAGGGGACCTACCGGGGAGCTGTTTTTT.

This sequence joins TRBV7-2 and TRBJ1-1; TRBD1 is a possible D gene (5 bases). The V gene's germline CDR1 is SGHTA and CDR2 FQGNSA. V was clipped by 5 bases and J by 5 bases, with 18 bases between them. The length of the CDR3 is 15 residues. CDR3 in DNA: TGTGCCAGCAGCCGGGGCCCGGCGGCTAAAACTGAAGCTTTCTTT. Translated: CASSRGPAAKTEAFF.

This clone was seen a single time. This rearrangement joins TRBV5-4 to TRBJ2-7; 9 bases map to TRBD1. Unmatched junction bases numbered 9, after V lost 4 bases and J lost 7 bases. CDR3 size: 14 residues. The germline V gene encodes CDR1 SGHNT and CDR2 YYREEE (reference sequence). The CDR3 is CASSHGTGNLEQYF. DNA for the CDR3: TGTGCCAGCAGCCACGGGACAGGGAATTTGGAGCAGTACTTC.